This T cell receptor (beta chain) was sequenced in a study of control samples from healthy donors and cancer patients. This table comes from immunoSEQ multiplex PCR, and its TCRdb copy is limited to in-frame clones, with some not included. The sample contains about 96,000 clones, approximately 95% of which appear only once. Germline trimming cut 4 bases from V and 1 base from J; bases unmatched to any gene: 1. The germline gives CDR1 SGHRS, CDR2 YFSETQ. The CDR3 runs 14 residues. The source is a man between 18 and 35 years old in good health. The rearrangement links TRBV5-1 to TRBJ2-3, with 9 bases identical to TRBD2. The sample consisted of blood. The CDR3 DNA is TGCGCCAGCAGCCCTAGCGGGGGCACAGATACGCAGTATTTT. It yields the protein CASSPSGGTDTQYF.